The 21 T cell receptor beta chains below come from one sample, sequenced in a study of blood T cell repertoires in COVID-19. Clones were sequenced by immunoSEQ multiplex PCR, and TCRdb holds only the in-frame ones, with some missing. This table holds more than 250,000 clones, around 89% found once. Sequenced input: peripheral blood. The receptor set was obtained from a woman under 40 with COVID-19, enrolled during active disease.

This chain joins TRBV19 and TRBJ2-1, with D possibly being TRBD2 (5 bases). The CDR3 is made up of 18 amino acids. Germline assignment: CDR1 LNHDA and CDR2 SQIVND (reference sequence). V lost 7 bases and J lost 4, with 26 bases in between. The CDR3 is CASTPSPQERGPYNEQFF. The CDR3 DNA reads TGTGCCAGTACCCCGTCCCCCCAAGAACGGGGTCCATACAATGAGCAGTTCTTC.

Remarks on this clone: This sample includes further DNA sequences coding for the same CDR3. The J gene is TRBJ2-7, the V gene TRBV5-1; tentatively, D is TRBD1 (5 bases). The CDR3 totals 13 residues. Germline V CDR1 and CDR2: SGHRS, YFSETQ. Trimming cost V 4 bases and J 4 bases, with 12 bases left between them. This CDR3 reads CASSADQGYEQYV. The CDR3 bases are TGCGCCAGCAGCGCGGACCAGGGTTACGAGCAGTACGTC.

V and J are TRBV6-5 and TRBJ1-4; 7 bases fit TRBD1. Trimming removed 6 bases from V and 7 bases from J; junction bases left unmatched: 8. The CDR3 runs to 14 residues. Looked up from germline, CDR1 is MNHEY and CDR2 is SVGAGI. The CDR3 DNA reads TGTGCCAGCAGACCACAGGGGCTCACTGAAAAACTGTTTTTT. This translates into CASRPQGLTEKLFF.

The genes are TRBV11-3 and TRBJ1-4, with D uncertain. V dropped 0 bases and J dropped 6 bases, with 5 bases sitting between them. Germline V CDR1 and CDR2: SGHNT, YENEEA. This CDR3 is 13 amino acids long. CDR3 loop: CASSLDPYEKLFF. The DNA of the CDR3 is TGTGCCAGCAGCTTAGACCCATATGAAAAACTGTTTTTT. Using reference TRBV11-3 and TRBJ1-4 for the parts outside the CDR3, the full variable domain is EAGVVQSPRYKIIEKKQPVAFWCNPISGHNTLYWYLQNLGQGPELLIRYENEEAVDDSQLPKDRFSAERLKGVDSTLKIQPAELGDSAVYLCASSLDPYEKLFFGSGTQLSVL.

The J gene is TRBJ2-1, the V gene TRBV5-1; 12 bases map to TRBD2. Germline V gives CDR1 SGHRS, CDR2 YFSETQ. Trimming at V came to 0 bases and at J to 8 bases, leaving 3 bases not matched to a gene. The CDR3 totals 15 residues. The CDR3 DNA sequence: TGCGCCAGCAGCTTGGGGCTAGCGGGGGGGCATGAGCAGTTCTTC. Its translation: CASSLGLAGGHEQFF.

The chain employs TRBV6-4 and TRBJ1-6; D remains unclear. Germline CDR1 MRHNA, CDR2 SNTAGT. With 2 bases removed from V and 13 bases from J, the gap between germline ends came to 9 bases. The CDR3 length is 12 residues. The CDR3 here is CASSDGGAPLHF. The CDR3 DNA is TGTGCCAGCAGTGACGGAGGAGCCCCCCTCCACTTT.

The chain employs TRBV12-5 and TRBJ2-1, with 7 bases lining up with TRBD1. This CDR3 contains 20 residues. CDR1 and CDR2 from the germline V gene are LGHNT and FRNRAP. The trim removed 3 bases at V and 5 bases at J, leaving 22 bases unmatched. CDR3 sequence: CASGFHGDSGSISSDNEQFF. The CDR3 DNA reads TGTGCTAGTGGTTTCCATGGGGACAGTGGGAGTATTAGCTCGGACAATGAGCAGTTCTTC.

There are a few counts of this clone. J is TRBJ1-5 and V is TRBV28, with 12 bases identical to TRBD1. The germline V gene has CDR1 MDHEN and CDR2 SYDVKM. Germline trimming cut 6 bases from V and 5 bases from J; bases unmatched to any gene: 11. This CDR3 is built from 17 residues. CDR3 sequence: CASRAPQGQGADQPQHF. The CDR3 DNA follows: TGTGCCAGCAGAGCTCCCCAGGGACAGGGGGCGGATCAGCCCCAGCATTTT.

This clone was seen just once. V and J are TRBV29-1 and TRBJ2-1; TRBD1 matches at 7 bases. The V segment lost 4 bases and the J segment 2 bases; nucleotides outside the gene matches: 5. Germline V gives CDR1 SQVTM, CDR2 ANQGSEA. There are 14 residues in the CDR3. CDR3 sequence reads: CSVGGQGAYNEQFF. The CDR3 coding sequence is TGCAGCGTTGGGGGCCAGGGGGCCTACAATGAGCAGTTCTTC.

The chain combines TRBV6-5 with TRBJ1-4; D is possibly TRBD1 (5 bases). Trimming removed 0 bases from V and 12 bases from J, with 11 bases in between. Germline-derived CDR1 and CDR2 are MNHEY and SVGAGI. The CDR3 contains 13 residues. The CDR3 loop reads CASSYSNRGELFF. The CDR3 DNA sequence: TGTGCCAGCAGTTACTCGAATCGGGGGGAACTGTTTTTT.

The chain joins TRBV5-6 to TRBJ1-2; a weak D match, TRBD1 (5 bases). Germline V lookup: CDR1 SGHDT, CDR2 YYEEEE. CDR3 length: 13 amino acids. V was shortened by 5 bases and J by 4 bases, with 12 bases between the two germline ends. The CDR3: CASRGLGVYGYTF. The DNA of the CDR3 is TGTGCCAGCAGGGGGCTGGGTGTCTATGGCTACACCTTC.

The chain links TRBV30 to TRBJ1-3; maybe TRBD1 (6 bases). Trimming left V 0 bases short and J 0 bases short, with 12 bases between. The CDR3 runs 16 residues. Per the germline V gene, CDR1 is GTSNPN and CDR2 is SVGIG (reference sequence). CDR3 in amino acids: CAWSVPGAFSGNTIYF. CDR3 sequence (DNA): TGTGCCTGGAGTGTCCCAGGGGCCTTCTCTGGAAACACCATATATTTT.

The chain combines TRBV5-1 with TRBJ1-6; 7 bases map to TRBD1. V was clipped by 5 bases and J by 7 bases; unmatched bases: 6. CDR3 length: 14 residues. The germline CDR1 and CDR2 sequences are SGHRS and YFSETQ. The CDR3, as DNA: TGCGCCAGCAGGGAGACAGGGCAAAATTCACCCCTCCACTTT. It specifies CASRETGQNSPLHF.

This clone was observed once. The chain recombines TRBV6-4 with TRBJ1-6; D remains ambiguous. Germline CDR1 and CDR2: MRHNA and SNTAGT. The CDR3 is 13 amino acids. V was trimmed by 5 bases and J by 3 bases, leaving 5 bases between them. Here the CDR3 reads CASSYSYNSPLHF. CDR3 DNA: TGTGCCAGCAGTTACAGCTATAATTCACCCCTCCACTTT.

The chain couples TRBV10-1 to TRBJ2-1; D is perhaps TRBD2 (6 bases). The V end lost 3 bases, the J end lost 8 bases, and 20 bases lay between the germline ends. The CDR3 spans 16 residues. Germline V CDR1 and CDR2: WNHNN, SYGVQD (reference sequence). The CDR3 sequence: CASSDFGKRAHDEQFF. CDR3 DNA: TGCGCCAGCAGTGATTTTGGAAAGCGGGCCCACGATGAGCAGTTCTTC.

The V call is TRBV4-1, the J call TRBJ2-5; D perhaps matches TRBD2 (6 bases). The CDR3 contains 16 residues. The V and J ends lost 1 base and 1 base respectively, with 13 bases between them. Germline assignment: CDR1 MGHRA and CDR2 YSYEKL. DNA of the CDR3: TGCGCCAGCAGCCAAGCTGCTCAGGGACTCCAAGAGACCCAGTACTTC. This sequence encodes CASSQAAQGLQETQYF.

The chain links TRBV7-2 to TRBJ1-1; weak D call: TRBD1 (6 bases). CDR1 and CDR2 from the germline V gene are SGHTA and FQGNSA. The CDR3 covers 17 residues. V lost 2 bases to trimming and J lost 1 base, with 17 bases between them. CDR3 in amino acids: CASSLTSAGTRNTEAFF. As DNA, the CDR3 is TGTGCCAGCAGCTTAACCTCCGCCGGGACAAGGAACACTGAAGCTTTCTTT. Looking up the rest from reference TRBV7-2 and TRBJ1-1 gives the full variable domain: GAGVSQSPSNKVTEKGKDVELRCDPISGHTALYWYRQSLGQGLEFLIYFQGNSAPDKSGLPSDRFSAERTGGSVSTLTIQRTQQEDSAVYLCASSLTSAGTRNTEAFFGQGTRLTVV.

In DNA, the CDR3 is TGTGCCAGCAGCGACCCCCGGGAGGAGGCGCAGTATTTT. It is translated as CASSDPREEAQYF. The chain carries TRBV7-8 and TRBJ2-3; 7 bases match TRBD2. This CDR3 comprises 13 residues. V trimming: 5 bases; J trimming: 10 bases; junction bases outside the gene matches: 9. The germline V gene has CDR1 SGHVS and CDR2 FQNEAQ.

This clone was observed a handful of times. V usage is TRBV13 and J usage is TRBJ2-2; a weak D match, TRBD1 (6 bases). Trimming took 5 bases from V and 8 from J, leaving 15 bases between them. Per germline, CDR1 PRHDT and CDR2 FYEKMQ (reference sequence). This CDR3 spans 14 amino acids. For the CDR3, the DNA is TGTGCCAGCAGCCAAATGGCAGGGGCTGGGGAGCTGTTTTTT. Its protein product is CASSQMAGAGELFF.

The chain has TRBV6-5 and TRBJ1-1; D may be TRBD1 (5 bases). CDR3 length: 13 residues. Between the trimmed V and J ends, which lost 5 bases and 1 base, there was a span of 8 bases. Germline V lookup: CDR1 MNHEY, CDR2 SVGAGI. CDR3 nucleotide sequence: TGTGCCAGCAGTCTCGGGGGGAACACTGAAGCTTTCTTT. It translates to CASSLGGNTEAFF.

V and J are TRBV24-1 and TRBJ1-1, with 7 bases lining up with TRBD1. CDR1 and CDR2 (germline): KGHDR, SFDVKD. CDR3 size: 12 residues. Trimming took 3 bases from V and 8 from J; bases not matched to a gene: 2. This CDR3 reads CATSDGTAEAFF. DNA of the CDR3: TGTGCCACCAGTGATGGGACAGCCGAAGCTTTCTTT.